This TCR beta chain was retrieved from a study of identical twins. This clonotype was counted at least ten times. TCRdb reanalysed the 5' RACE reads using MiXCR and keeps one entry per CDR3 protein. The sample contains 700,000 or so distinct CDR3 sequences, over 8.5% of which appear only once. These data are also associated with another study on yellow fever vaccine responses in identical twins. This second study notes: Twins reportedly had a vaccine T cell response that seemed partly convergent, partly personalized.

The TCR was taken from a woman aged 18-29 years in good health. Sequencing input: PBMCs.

The CDR3 nucleotides are TGCACAACTCCGGGGACAGGGGGCGCGTATTCGGGGGCCAACGTCCTGACTTTC. It encodes CTTPGTGGAYSGANVLTF. The chain links TRBV29-1 to TRBJ2-6, with TRBD1 matching over 12 bases. CDR1 is SQVTM and CDR2 is ANQGSEA in the germline V gene. The CDR3 has 18 residues.